This T cell receptor beta chain was sequenced for a study of PD-1 and CTLA-4 blockade in melanoma. Germline CDR1 MNHEY, CDR2 SVGAGI. This CDR3 contains 16 residues. J gave up 2 bases and V 0 bases, and 5 bases lay outside the gene matches. TCRdb keeps only in-frame clones here, not all; method: immunoSEQ multiplex PCR. The repertoire consists of tens of thousands of clones, with 80% to 95% occurring once and the leading ten covering over 6.5%. Here the sequenced sample was CD8+ T cells from peripheral blood, taken from a patient given anti-PD-1 treatment. The receptor was isolated from a human donor with melanoma. The V call is TRBV6-5, the J call TRBJ2-7; 9 nucleotides line up with TRBD1. As DNA, the CDR3 is TGTGCCAGCAGTTACTCCCGGGACAGGGATACCTACGAGCAGTACTTC. Encoded protein: CASSYSRDRDTYEQYF.